This entry concerns a single TCR beta chain. As yet, its antigen is unknown. This record belongs to a study of T-cell reconstitution after alpha-beta-depleted transplantation in children. Unique molecular identifiers tagged the TCRbeta library. TCRdb itself ran the PCR reads through MiXCR, one entry per CDR3 protein. The sample lists about 980,000 distinct CDR3 sequences, about 29% occurring once. Findings and limits, study-wide: Newly made T cells mostly supplied T-cell counts and diversity one year after transplant.

The CDR3 runs 13 residues. Germline lookup yields CDR1 MNHEY and CDR2 SVGEGT. V lost 7 bases and J 3 bases, leaving 13 bases between the germline ends. This clonotype was obtained from a boy in the first two years of life who had a stem cell transplant for SCID, so the T cells may come from the graft donor. The source material was PBMCs, mostly from graft donor cells, sampled 360 days after TCRalphabeta/CD19-depleted stem cell transplant. The chain recombines TRBV6-2 or TRBV6-3 with TRBJ2-7; no reliable D call. CDR3 nucleotides: TGTGCCAGCACCAAGGGCCCCGACTACGAGCAGTACTTC. Its translation is CASTKGPDYEQYF.